This TCR beta chain originates from a study of follicular helper T cells after annual influenza vaccination. Overall study context: After each seasonal flu vaccination, blood came on days 0, 7 and 28.

The time point was: 2014-2015 season, pre-vaccination. Notes on the study in general: Day 7 ICOS+CD38+ clones later appeared mostly in ICOS-CD38- cTfh. Yearly vaccinations repeatedly recalled conserved clonotypes in ICOS+CD38+ cTfh.

The CDR3 sequence is 15 residues long. V lost 4 bases, J lost 4 bases, and 15 bases lay in between. Germline-derived CDR1 and CDR2 are SGHNT and YYREEE (reference sequence). Assay used: immunoSEQ multiplex PCR; TCRdb lists only in-frame clones, some missing. The data contain under 15,000 clones, 78% of them singletons. With respect to this clone: Antigen: not known.

The sample here was CXCR5- memory CD4+ T cells sorted from blood, taken on the day of influenza vaccination. The gene calls are TRBV5-4 and TRBJ1-3; D remains unclear. The sequence was obtained from an adult who received the influenza vaccine. CDR3 residues: CASSPGGLSGNTIYF. The CDR3 nucleotides read TGTGCCAGCAGCCCCGGCGGCTTATCCGGAAACACCATATATTTT. The whole variable domain, remainder taken from reference TRBV5-4 and TRBJ1-3, is ETGVTQSPTHLIKTRGQQVTLRCSSQSGHNTVSWYQQALGQGPQFIFQYYREEENGRGNFPPRFSGLQFPNYSSELNVNALELDDSALYLCASSPGGLSGNTIYFGEGSWLTVV.